This T cell receptor beta chain was retrieved from a study of T-cell reconstitution after alpha-beta-depleted transplantation in children. Study-wide results and limits: T-cell counts and diversity at one year following transplant were attributed mainly to newly produced T cells. In patients about two months after transplant, alpha-beta T cells reportedly arose from several hundred expanded graft clones. Some patients' high day-60 TCRbeta diversity was traced to surviving recipient T cells and thymic progenitors.

Using unique molecular identifiers, the investigators prepared the TCRbeta library. TCRdb reprocessed the PCR reads with MiXCR, giving one entry per CDR3 protein. This table holds around 670,000 distinct CDR3 sequences, around 13% found once. This clonotype came up many times. Its target is unknown. Trimming shortened V by 5 bases and J by 3 bases, and 13 bases separated the two germline ends. CDR3 length: 13 amino acids. Germline V CDR1 and CDR2: SQVTM, ANQGSEA. The rearrangement uses TRBV29-1 and TRBJ1-2; D is undetermined. This clonotype was obtained from a girl aged 2 to 10 with congenital amegakaryocytic thrombocytopenia, due to receive a stem cell transplant. The specimen comprised PBMCs, sampled before TCRalphabeta/CD19-depleted stem cell transplant. CDR3 in DNA: TGCAGCGTTCGCTCCAGAGGTGACTATGGCTACACCTTC. Protein sequence: CSVRSRGDYGYTF. Variable domain in full (rest from reference TRBV29-1 and TRBJ1-2): SAVISQKPSRDICQRGTSLTIQCQVDSQVTMMFWYRQQPGQSLTLIATANQGSEATYESGFVIDKFPISRPNLTFSTLTVSNMSPEDSSIYLCSVRSRGDYGYTFGSGTRLTVV.